A single sample is the source of the 32 T cell receptor beta chains below, sequenced in a study of T-cell reconstitution after alpha-beta-depleted transplantation in children. Unique molecular identifiers featured in how the TCRbeta library was prepared. TCRdb processed the PCR reads anew with MiXCR; each CDR3 protein has one entry. The sample carries 200,000 to 300,000 distinct CDR3 sequences, more than 10% recorded once. Source: PBMCs from the stem cell graft donor, taken from the stem cell graft. The source is a human donor who donated a stem cell graft to a child with acute lymphoblastic leukemia.

This clonotype was observed a handful of times. This rearrangement joins TRBV9 to TRBJ2-5, with a weak D call TRBD2 (6 bases). Trimming took 0 bases from V and 9 from J, leaving 6 bases between them. The CDR3 covers 11 residues. Germline CDR1 SGDLS, CDR2 YYNGEE. This CDR3 reads CASSVGGAQYF. The CDR3 DNA reads as TGTGCCAGCAGCGTAGGGGGGGCCCAGTACTTC.

At least ten counts were recorded for this clonotype. The chain has TRBV6-5 and TRBJ2-4, with unresolved D. CDR3 length equals 14 residues. V was clipped by 0 bases and J by 10 bases, with 13 bases between them. CDR1 MNHEY and CDR2 SVGAGI come from the germline V gene. The CDR3 protein is CASSYSGRAEIQYF. DNA for the CDR3: TGTGCCAGCAGTTACTCGGGAAGGGCAGAAATTCAGTACTTC.

This clonotype was detected ten times or more. V and J are TRBV10-3 and TRBJ2-7; D gene ambiguous. The CDR3 spans 11 residues. Trimming cost V 10 bases and J 1 base, with 8 bases left between them. CDR1 is ENHRY, CDR2 SYGVKD, per germline. The CDR3: CATRESYEQYF. The CDR3 bases are TGTGCCACACGAGAGTCCTACGAGCAGTACTTC.

This clonotype was found many times. The V call is TRBV7-2, the J call TRBJ1-2, with D perhaps TRBD1 (6 bases). The V and J ends lost 2 bases and 7 bases respectively, with 14 bases between them. This CDR3 is 14 amino acids long. CDR1 SGHTA and CDR2 FQGNSA come from the germline V gene. In DNA, the CDR3 is TGTGCCAGCAGCTTACCCACAGGGATGGGTGGCTACACCTTC. As protein: CASSLPTGMGGYTF.

This clonotype was counted at least ten times. The chain couples TRBV15 to TRBJ2-3; D could derive from TRBD1 or TRBD2 (6 bases each). Trimming took off 5 bases at V and 2 bases at J, with 14 bases between the two ends. Germline CDR1 reads LNHNV; CDR2 reads YYDKDF (reference sequence). This CDR3 is built from 15 residues. The DNA of the CDR3 is TGTGCCACCAGCGGGAGGACAGACCCCACAGATACGCAGTATTTT. Amino acid sequence: CATSGRTDPTDTQYF.

This clonotype has ten or more counts. The V call is TRBV7-2, the J call TRBJ2-3; 8 positions agree with TRBD2. V was clipped by 1 base and J by 3 bases; unmatched bases: 3. The CDR3 totals 15 residues. Germline assignment: CDR1 SGHTA and CDR2 FQGNSA. The CDR3 DNA reads TGTGCCAGCAGCTTAGGGGGCGGGGGGACAGATACGCAGTATTTT. Translating gives CASSLGGGGTDTQYF.

The chain employs TRBV20-1 and TRBJ2-7; 9 bases align to TRBD2. CDR1 DFQATT and CDR2 SNEGSKA come from the germline V gene (reference sequence). This CDR3 region has 15 residues. Trimming took 0 bases from V and 5 from J; bases not matched to a gene: 8. As DNA, the CDR3 is TGCAGTGCTAGAGATACGGGTAGCGGGGGCCACGAGCAGTACTTC. It encodes CSARDTGSGGHEQYF.

V usage is TRBV28 and J usage is TRBJ2-1; the D gene could be TRBD1 or TRBD2 (5 bases each). The CDR3 contains 15 residues. V lost 2 bases and J lost 5, with 13 bases in between. Germline V lookup: CDR1 MDHEN, CDR2 SYDVKM. DNA of the CDR3: TGTGCCAGCAGTTTACTTGGGGACCACGACAATGAGCAGTTCTTC. It encodes CASSLLGDHDNEQFF.

In its sample, this clonotype was seen many times. The chain employs TRBV7-9 and TRBJ2-6; TRBD1 agrees at 8 bases. CDR1 is SEHNR, CDR2 FQNEAQ, per germline (reference sequence). This CDR3 contains 17 residues. J was trimmed by 0 bases and V by 11 bases; bases with no gene match: 12. The CDR3 spells CAREKGTGLSGANVLTF. CDR3 nucleotide sequence: TGTGCCCGGGAGAAGGGGACAGGACTCTCTGGGGCCAACGTCCTGACTTTC.

There are many counts of this clonotype. The J gene is TRBJ1-2, the V gene TRBV5-1; possibly TRBD1 for D (5 bases). The length of the CDR3 is 14 residues. Trimming took off 3 bases at V and 12 bases at J, with 21 bases between the two ends. Per the germline V gene, CDR1 is SGHRS and CDR2 is YFSETQ. The CDR3 region is CASSSSGFKEVDTF. DNA for the CDR3: TGCGCCAGCAGCTCGTCAGGGTTTAAGGAGGTTGACACCTTC.

This clonotype was counted many times. The chain has TRBV6-1 and TRBJ1-5; perhaps TRBD1 as D (5 bases). V dropped 1 base and J dropped 0 bases, with 10 bases sitting between them. This CDR3 has 16 amino acids. CDR1 is MNHNS, CDR2 SASEGT, per germline. DNA for the CDR3: TGTGCCAGCAGTGAAGGGGGGGGGTTTAGCAATCAGCCCCAGCATTTT. It codes for CASSEGGGFSNQPQHF.

This clonotype was detected a few times. This chain joins TRBV28 and TRBJ1-1; no clear D gene. The CDR3 covers 14 residues. From germline, CDR1 is MDHEN and CDR2 SYDVKM. V lost 2 bases, J lost 0 bases, and 7 bases lay in between. CDR3 in amino acids: CASSLVSMNTEAFF. CDR3 DNA sequence: TGTGCCAGCAGTTTAGTCTCGATGAACACTGAAGCTTTCTTT. The complete variable domain, with remaining parts taken from reference TRBV28 and TRBJ1-1, reads DVKVTQSSRYLVKRTGEKVFLECVQDMDHENMFWYRQDPGLGLRLIYFSYDVKMKEKGDIPEGYSVSREKKERFSLILESASTNQTSMYLCASSLVSMNTEAFFGQGTRLTVV.

The table lists this clonotype with many counts. The chain carries TRBV29-1 and TRBJ1-1, with D possibly TRBD1 on 6 matching bases. Germline assignment: CDR1 SQVTM and CDR2 ANQGSEA. The CDR3 is made up of 13 amino acids. V was trimmed by 4 bases and J by 4 bases, leaving 13 bases between them. The CDR3 loop is CSVARGGFTEAFF. The DNA for the CDR3 is TGCAGCGTTGCCAGGGGAGGGTTCACTGAAGCTTTCTTT.

This clonotype was observed a handful of times. The chain combines TRBV6-5 with TRBJ1-6; a possible D gene is TRBD1 (5 bases). Germline lookup yields CDR1 MNHEY and CDR2 SVGAGI. V was cut by 0 bases and J by 0 bases, with 9 bases left in between. The CDR3 is made up of 17 amino acids. The CDR3 here is CASSYSGGISYNSPLHF. The DNA of the CDR3 is TGTGCCAGCAGTTACTCTGGGGGGATCTCCTATAATTCACCCCTCCACTTT.

This clonotype was seen at least ten times. The rearrangement links TRBV24-1 to TRBJ2-2, with no clear D. V lost 5 bases and J lost 1, with 13 bases in between. This CDR3 is 16 amino acids long. Per the germline V gene, CDR1 is KGHDR and CDR2 is SFDVKD. CDR3 sequence: CATSVPGPLNTGELFF. DNA of the CDR3: TGTGCCACCAGTGTACCAGGACCGCTGAACACCGGGGAGCTGTTTTTT.

This clonotype was seen ten or more times. The rearrangement links TRBV6-1 to TRBJ2-3, with 7 bases fitting TRBD1. The ends lost 5 bases at V and 3 bases at J; junction bases unmatched: 11. The CDR3 length is 16 residues. CDR1 MNHNS and CDR2 SASEGT come from the germline V gene. The CDR3 DNA sequence: TGTGCCAGCAGTACAAGGACAGGCTCTAGGACAGATACGCAGTATTTT. It encodes CASSTRTGSRTDTQYF.

This clonotype was counted at least ten times. The gene calls are TRBV5-1 and TRBJ2-7; D not certain. There are 14 residues in the CDR3. CDR1 SGHRS and CDR2 YFSETQ come from the germline V gene. Trimming shortened V by 4 bases and J by 0 bases, and 11 bases separated the two germline ends. The CDR3 region has the DNA TGCGCCAGCAGCCTGAACTCATTCTCCTACGAGCAGTACTTC. This codes for CASSLNSFSYEQYF.

This clonotype was seen many times. The chain carries TRBV3-1 and TRBJ2-4; 8 bases map to TRBD1. Germline V gene lookup returns CDR1 LGHDT and CDR2 YNNKEL (reference sequence). J gave up 2 bases and V 0 bases, and 21 bases lay outside the gene matches. The CDR3 loop spans 22 amino acids. CDR3 loop: CASSQDIKTGDGRHFSKNIQYF. The DNA of the CDR3 is TGTGCCAGCAGCCAAGATATTAAGACAGGGGATGGGCGCCATTTTTCCAAAAACATTCAGTACTTC.

This chain joins TRBV7-2 and TRBJ2-7; 9 nucleotides align to TRBD2. V dropped 3 bases and J dropped 5; count of bases not matched to a gene: 2. The CDR3 totals 13 residues. Germline V CDR1 and CDR2: SGHTA, FQGNSA. The CDR3 DNA is TGTGCCAGCAGCTTTATAGCGGGAGACGAGCAGTACTTC. The encoded protein is CASSFIAGDEQYF.

The sample holds many counts of this clonotype. V is TRBV5-1 and J is TRBJ2-6; the D call may be TRBD1 or TRBD2 (5 bases each). The germline V gene encodes CDR1 SGHRS and CDR2 YFSETQ. CDR3 size: 11 residues. V was clipped by 4 bases and J by 12 bases, with 8 bases between them. The CDR3 sequence is CASSTGAVLTF. DNA for the CDR3: TGCGCCAGCAGCACCGGGGCCGTCCTGACTTTC.

This clonotype was detected ten times or more. The chain couples TRBV9 to TRBJ2-7; D perhaps matches TRBD2 (6 bases). The CDR3 loop spans 16 amino acids. V was pared by 0 bases and J by 4 bases, with 17 bases between. Germline CDR1 SGDLS, CDR2 YYNGEE. The CDR3 sequence is CASSVGGRPEKYEQYF. The CDR3 nucleotides read TGTGCCAGCAGCGTAGGAGGGAGGCCAGAGAAGTACGAGCAGTACTTC.

This clonotype was picked up many times. The chain recombines TRBV6-5 with TRBJ1-5; D is ambiguous. CDR1 is MNHEY and CDR2 is SVGAGI in the germline V gene. V lost 6 bases to trimming and J lost 3 bases, with 12 bases between them. The CDR3 is 14 residues long. CDR3 region: CASSPQEFNQPQHF. The CDR3 DNA reads TGTGCCAGCAGCCCTCAGGAATTCAATCAGCCCCAGCATTTT.

V usage is TRBV20-1 and J usage is TRBJ1-2; D is ambiguous. This CDR3 comprises 13 residues. Trimming shortened V by 3 bases and J by 8 bases, and 16 bases separated the two germline ends. Germline V gives CDR1 DFQATT, CDR2 SNEGSKA (reference sequence). In nucleotides, the CDR3 is TGCAGTGCTAGTAGTGAAGTGTATAGAGGCTACACCTTC. Amino acid sequence: CSASSEVYRGYTF.

The chain has TRBV18 and TRBJ1-1; no clear D. The germline V gene encodes CDR1 KGHSH and CDR2 LQKENI. The CDR3 extends over 11 amino acids. Trimming cost V 2 bases and J 5 bases, with 3 bases left between them. The CDR3 DNA reads as TGTGCCAGCTCACCAGAAACTGAAGCTTTCTTT. Protein sequence: CASSPETEAFF. Combining the CDR3 with reference TRBV18 and TRBJ1-1 gives the whole variable domain NAGVMQNPRHLVRRRGQEARLRCSPMKGHSHVYWYRQLPEEGLKFMVYLQKENIIDESGMPKERFSAEFPKEGPSILRIQQVVRGDSAAYFCASSPETEAFFGQGTRLTVV.

The genes are TRBV6-2 or TRBV6-3 and TRBJ2-7; a possible D gene is TRBD2 (5 bases). The CDR3 totals 16 residues. CDR1 and CDR2 from the germline V gene are MNHEY and SVGEGT. V was pared by 4 bases and J by 0 bases, with 16 bases between. The CDR3 spells CASSFPGLAGSYEQYF. In DNA, the CDR3 is TGTGCCAGCAGTTTCCCTGGGCTAGCAGGCTCCTACGAGCAGTACTTC.

This clonotype appeared many times. The chain is built from TRBV20-1 and TRBJ1-5; D is perhaps TRBD1 (6 bases). Germline CDR1 and CDR2: DFQATT and SNEGSKA (reference sequence). The CDR3 extends over 14 amino acids. V was shortened by 4 bases and J by 3 bases, with 13 bases between the two germline ends. The CDR3: CSAKDSRLNQPQHF. The CDR3 DNA reads TGCAGTGCTAAGGACAGTCGCCTCAATCAGCCCCAGCATTTT.

This clonotype has at least ten counts. This sequence joins TRBV7-9 and TRBJ2-2, with D perhaps TRBD2 (5 bases). This CDR3 has 17 residues. V was cut by 4 bases and J by 6 bases, with 21 bases left in between. The germline CDR1 and CDR2 sequences are SEHNR and FQNEAQ (reference sequence). CDR3 coding DNA: TGTGCCAGCAGCTCAGGAGGCGGGCTAGCTTTTCCCGGGGAGCTGTTTTTT. Encoded protein: CASSSGGGLAFPGELFF.

This clonotype was observed many times. This sequence joins TRBV29-1 and TRBJ1-5, with TRBD1 matching 9 bases. The CDR3 is 14 residues long. Germline V lookup: CDR1 SQVTM, CDR2 ANQGSEA. V gave up 5 bases and J gave up 0 bases; unmatched junction bases: 2. The CDR3 region is CSVRDRDSNQPQHF. CDR3 bases: TGCAGCGTTCGGGACAGGGATAGCAATCAGCCCCAGCATTTT. Combining the CDR3 with reference TRBV29-1 and TRBJ1-5 gives the whole variable domain SAVISQKPSRDICQRGTSLTIQCQVDSQVTMMFWYRQQPGQSLTLIATANQGSEATYESGFVIDKFPISRPNLTFSTLTVSNMSPEDSSIYLCSVRDRDSNQPQHFGDGTRLSIL.

This clonotype was observed at least ten times. The V gene is TRBV12-3 or TRBV12-4, the J gene TRBJ1-5, with a possible D match to TRBD1 (5 bases). Trimming stripped 9 bases from V and 0 bases from J, with 21 bases between. This CDR3 has 17 residues. The CDR3 DNA reads TGTGCCAGGGCCGGGGGAGGACCATCTATTAGCAATCAGCCCCAGCATTTT. Its translation is CARAGGGPSISNQPQHF.

This clonotype was observed many times. The chain carries TRBV10-3 and TRBJ2-2; a possible D gene is TRBD2 (6 bases). The CDR3 length is 14 residues. CDR1 is ENHRY and CDR2 is SYGVKD in the germline V gene. Trimming shortened V by 6 bases and J by 1 base, and 9 bases separated the two germline ends. The CDR3 region has the DNA TGTGCCATCAGCCGGGACTTGAACACCGGGGAGCTGTTTTTT. Amino acids: CAISRDLNTGELFF.

This clonotype was counted ten times or more. The J gene is TRBJ1-1, the V gene TRBV7-9, with D unresolved. Between the trimmed V and J ends, which lost 8 bases and 4 bases, there was a span of 17 bases. Germline CDR1 and CDR2: SEHNR and FQNEAQ (reference sequence). The CDR3 is 14 amino acids. This chain's CDR3 is CASPGRGMSTEAFF. DNA of the CDR3: TGTGCCAGCCCAGGCCGGGGAATGAGCACTGAAGCTTTCTTT.

This clonotype was recorded many times. The chain carries TRBV20-1 and TRBJ2-5, with 12 bases lining up with TRBD2. The CDR3 length is 11 residues. The germline V gene encodes CDR1 DFQATT and CDR2 SNEGSKA (reference sequence). The CDR3 coding sequence is TGCAGCCGACTAGCGGGAGAATCCCAGTACTTC. Protein sequence: CSRLAGESQYF.